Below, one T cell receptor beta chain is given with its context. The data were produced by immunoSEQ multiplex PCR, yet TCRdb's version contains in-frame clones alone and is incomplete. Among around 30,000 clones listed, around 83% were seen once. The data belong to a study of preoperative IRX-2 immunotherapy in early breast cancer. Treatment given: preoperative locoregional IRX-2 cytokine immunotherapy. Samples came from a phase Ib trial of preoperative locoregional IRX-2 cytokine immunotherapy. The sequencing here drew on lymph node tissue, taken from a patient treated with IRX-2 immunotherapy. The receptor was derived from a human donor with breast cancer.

Here the CDR3 reads CAWSGQGANSPLHF. Here the CDR3 DNA reads TGTGCCTGGAGTGGCCAGGGCGCAAATTCACCCCTCCACTTT. V and J are TRBV30 and TRBJ1-6; tentative D call: TRBD1 (5 bases). V was shortened by 1 base and J by 7 bases, with 11 bases between the two germline ends. The CDR3 is 14 amino acids. CDR1 and CDR2 from the germline V gene are GTSNPN and SVGIG (reference sequence).